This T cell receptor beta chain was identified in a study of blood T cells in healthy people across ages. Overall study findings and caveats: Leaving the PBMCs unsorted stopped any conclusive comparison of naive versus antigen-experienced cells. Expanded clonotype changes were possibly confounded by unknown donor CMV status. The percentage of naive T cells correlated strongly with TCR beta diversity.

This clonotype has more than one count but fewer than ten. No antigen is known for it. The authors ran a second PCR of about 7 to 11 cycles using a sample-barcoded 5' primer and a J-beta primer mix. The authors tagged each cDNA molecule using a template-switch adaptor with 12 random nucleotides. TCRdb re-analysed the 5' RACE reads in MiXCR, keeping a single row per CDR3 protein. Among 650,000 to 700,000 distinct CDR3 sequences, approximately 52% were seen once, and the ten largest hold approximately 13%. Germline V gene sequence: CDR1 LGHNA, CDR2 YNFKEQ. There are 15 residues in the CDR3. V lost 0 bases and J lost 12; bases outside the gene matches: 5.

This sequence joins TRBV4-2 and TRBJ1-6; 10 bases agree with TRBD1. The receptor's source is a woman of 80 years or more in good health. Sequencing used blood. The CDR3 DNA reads TGTGCCAGCAGCCAAGATGGGACAGGGGACGAACCCCTCCACTTT. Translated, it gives CASSQDGTGDEPLHF.